Below, 17 T cell receptor beta chains from the same sample are listed, as sequenced in a study of cytomegalovirus exposure and HLA in healthy donors. The PCR had 60 Vbeta and 13 Jbeta primers. TCRdb's table, derived via immunoSEQ multiplex PCR, lists solely in-frame clones and lacks some. There are about 180,000 clones in the sample; 65% to 85% occur only once, and about 1.4% lies in the top ten. The sequenced sample consisted of PBMCs. All receptors derive from a girl under 18 in good health and CMV-seropositive.

V is TRBV29-1 and J is TRBJ2-3, with D maybe TRBD2 (5 bases). Germline V lookup: CDR1 SQVTM, CDR2 ANQGSEA. The CDR3 extends over 13 amino acids. The V end was cut by 1 base, the J end by 6 bases, with 11 bases between. The CDR3 nucleotides are TGCAGCGTTGAAGTTGGGAGTTCCGATACGCAGTATTTT. Its translation: CSVEVGSSDTQYF.

This clone came up once. The genes are TRBV30 and TRBJ2-5; D might be TRBD1 (5 bases). This CDR3 has 12 amino acids. Per the germline V gene, CDR1 is GTSNPN and CDR2 is SVGIG (reference sequence). Trimming left V 2 bases short and J 2 bases short, with 6 bases between. In DNA, the CDR3 is TGTGCCTGGAGTACAGGACAAGAGACCCAGTACTTC. Its translation: CAWSTGQETQYF.

This chain joins TRBV9 and TRBJ2-3; no reliable D call. This CDR3 is built from 13 residues. Per the germline V gene, CDR1 is SGDLS and CDR2 is YYNGEE. V dropped 6 bases and J dropped 6 bases, with 14 bases sitting between them. This CDR3 reads CASNAPRVDTQYF. CDR3 nucleotides: TGTGCCAGCAACGCCCCTCGGGTGGATACGCAGTATTTT.

V is TRBV19 and J is TRBJ2-1; tentative D call: TRBD2 (6 bases). The V end was cut by 5 bases, the J end by 7 bases, with 9 bases between. The V gene's germline CDR1 is LNHDA and CDR2 SQIVND (reference sequence). The CDR3 is 12 residues long. CDR3 sequence reads: CASSYAGNEQFF. The CDR3 nucleotides read TGTGCCAGTAGTTACGCGGGGAATGAGCAGTTCTTC. The whole variable domain, filled in from reference TRBV19 and TRBJ2-1, reads DGGITQSPKYLFRKEGQNVTLSCEQNLNHDAMYWYRQDPGQGLRLIYYSQIVNDFQKGDIAEGYSVSREKKESFPLTVTSAQKNPTAFYLCASSYAGNEQFFGPGTRLTVL.

The rearrangement uses TRBV5-1 and TRBJ2-1; 14 positions agree with TRBD2. V trimming: 1 base; J trimming: 4 bases; junction bases outside the gene matches: 10. CDR1 SGHRS and CDR2 YFSETQ come from the germline V gene. This CDR3 contains 19 residues. CDR3 amino acids: CASSLQGLAGELVYNEQFF. The DNA for the CDR3 is TGCGCCAGCAGCTTGCAGGGACTAGCGGGAGAGCTCGTATACAATGAGCAGTTCTTC.

This chain uses TRBV6-5 with TRBJ2-7; D gene unclear. Germline CDR1 reads MNHEY; CDR2 reads SVGAGI. V lost 0 bases and J lost 3, with 9 bases in between. This CDR3 has 14 residues. The CDR3 coding sequence is TGTGCCAGCAGTTACTCCCAAAGCAACTACGAGCAGTACTTC. This gives the protein CASSYSQSNYEQYF.

This clone has a handful of counts. J is TRBJ1-1 and V is TRBV9; a weak D match, TRBD1 (5 bases). CDR1 and CDR2 from the germline V gene are SGDLS and YYNGEE. Trimming shortened V by 1 base and J by 1 base, and 8 bases separated the two germline ends. CDR3 length: 14 residues. The DNA of the CDR3 is TGTGCCAGCAGCGTATTCGGGGGGAACACTGAAGCTTTCTTT. This codes for CASSVFGGNTEAFF. Full variable domain (outside the CDR3, taken from reference TRBV9 and TRBJ1-1): DSGVTQTPKHLITATGQRVTLRCSPRSGDLSVYWYQQSLDQGLQFLIQYYNGEERAKGNILERFSAQQFPDLHSELNLSSLELGDSALYFCASSVFGGNTEAFFGQGTRLTVV.

The V call is TRBV9, the J call TRBJ2-2; D not resolved. Germline-derived CDR1 and CDR2 are SGDLS and YYNGEE. V was shortened by 0 bases and J by 6 bases, with 6 bases between the two germline ends. The CDR3 covers 13 residues. The CDR3 nucleotides are TGTGCCAGCAGCGTAGGAAGCTCCGGGGAGCTGTTTTTT. It specifies CASSVGSSGELFF.

The chain joins TRBV18 to TRBJ1-1, with 9 bases identical to TRBD1. CDR1 is KGHSH, CDR2 LQKENI, per germline. This CDR3 is 15 amino acids long. Trimming removed 2 bases from V and 1 base from J; junction bases left unmatched: 2. The CDR3 reads CASSPGTGPNTEAFF. CDR3 in DNA: TGTGCCAGCTCACCAGGGACAGGGCCGAACACTGAAGCTTTCTTT.

The rearrangement joins TRBV7-9 to TRBJ2-5, with TRBD2 identical over 7 bases. Trimming cost V 3 bases and J 4 bases; bases outside gene matches: 2. Germline CDR1 and CDR2: SEHNR and FQNEAQ (reference sequence). This CDR3 comprises 13 residues. The DNA for the CDR3 is TGTGCCAGCAGCTTGGCGGGAGTAGAGACCCAGTACTTC. As protein: CASSLAGVETQYF.

The genes are TRBV19 and TRBJ1-2, with 8 bases that match TRBD1. Germline CDR1 reads LNHDA; CDR2 reads SQIVND (reference sequence). Trimming at V came to 3 bases and at J to 4 bases, leaving 7 bases not matched to a gene. The CDR3 runs to 15 residues. The CDR3 region has the DNA TGTGCCAGTAGTATCGACAGGGGTCTACTCTATGGCTACACCTTC. Encoded protein: CASSIDRGLLYGYTF.

The chain links TRBV5-1 to TRBJ1-2; TRBD1 agrees at 8 bases. Trimming at V came to 0 bases and at J to 4 bases, leaving 8 bases not matched to a gene. CDR3 length equals 16 residues. Per germline, CDR1 SGHRS and CDR2 YFSETQ. The CDR3 DNA is TGCGCCAGCAGCTTGGGAGAGGCAGGGGGCGGCTATGGCTACACCTTC. It is translated as CASSLGEAGGGYGYTF.

This rearrangement joins TRBV30 to TRBJ1-5; D is unclear. Germline V CDR1 and CDR2: GTSNPN, SVGIG (reference sequence). This CDR3 region has 15 residues. Trimming pared 0 bases from V and 0 bases from J, leaving 9 bases between. Here the CDR3 DNA reads TGTGCCTGGAGTGTAAGAGGTCTTAGCAATCAGCCCCAGCATTTT. Protein product: CAWSVRGLSNQPQHF.

This chain connects TRBV19 to TRBJ1-5, with TRBD1 as a possible D gene (6 bases). V lost 4 bases, J lost 6 bases, and 16 bases lay in between. This CDR3 is built from 15 residues. The germline gives CDR1 LNHDA, CDR2 SQIVND (reference sequence). The DNA of the CDR3 is TGTGCCAGTAGTACGGAAGGGGGGGTGGGTCAGCCCCAGCATTTT. Translating it yields CASSTEGGVGQPQHF. The full variable domain, with the rest looked up from reference TRBV19 and TRBJ1-5, is DGGITQSPKYLFRKEGQNVTLSCEQNLNHDAMYWYRQDPGQGLRLIYYSQIVNDFQKGDIAEGYSVSREKKESFPLTVTSAQKNPTAFYLCASSTEGGVGQPQHFGDGTRLSIL.

The chain recombines TRBV27 with TRBJ2-7; a weak D match, TRBD2 (7 bases). CDR1 MNHEY and CDR2 SMNVEV come from the germline V gene (reference sequence). V shed 5 bases and J shed 5 bases, with 13 bases lying between them. The CDR3 runs 13 residues. The CDR3 loop reads CASSKRGGDEQYF. The CDR3, as DNA: TGTGCCAGCAGTAAGCGAGGGGGGGACGAGCAGTACTTC.

In its sample, this clone was seen once. The chain links TRBV29-1 to TRBJ2-5; unclear D gene. The CDR3 is 10 amino acids. Germline lookup yields CDR1 SQVTM and CDR2 ANQGSEA. Trimming removed 4 bases at V and 5 bases at J, with 5 bases between. CDR3 DNA: TGCAGCGTTGTCCGGGAGACCCAGTACTTC. It codes for CSVVRETQYF.

V usage is TRBV7-2 and J usage is TRBJ1-1; D is possibly TRBD1 (6 bases). The CDR3 spans 14 residues. Germline assignment: CDR1 SGHTA and CDR2 FQGNSA. The V end lost 8 bases, the J end lost 6 bases, and 19 bases lay between the germline ends. The CDR3 coding sequence is TGTGCCAGCTCCGACAGGCCCCAAAACCCTGAAGCTTTCTTT. Translating it yields CASSDRPQNPEAFF.